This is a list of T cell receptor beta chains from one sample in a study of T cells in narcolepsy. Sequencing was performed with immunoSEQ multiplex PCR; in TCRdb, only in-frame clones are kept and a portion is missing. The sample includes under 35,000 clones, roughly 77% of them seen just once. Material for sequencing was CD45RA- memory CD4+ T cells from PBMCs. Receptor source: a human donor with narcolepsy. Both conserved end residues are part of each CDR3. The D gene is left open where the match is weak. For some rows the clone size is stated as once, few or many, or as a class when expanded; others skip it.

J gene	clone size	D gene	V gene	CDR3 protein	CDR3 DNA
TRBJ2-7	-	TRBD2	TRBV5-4	CASSLAAGGEQYF	TGTGCCAGCAGCTTGGCCGCGGGGGGCGAGCAGTACTTC
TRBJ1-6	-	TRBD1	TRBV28	CASSTQGAFNSPLHF	TGTGCCAGCAGTACGCAGGGGGCTTTTAATTCACCCCTCCACTTT
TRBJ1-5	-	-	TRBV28	CASSLGYQPQHF	TGTGCCAGCAGTCTGGGGTATCAGCCCCAGCATTTT
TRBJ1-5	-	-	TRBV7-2	CASSLFRGDQPQHF	TGTGCCAGCAGCTTATTCAGGGGTGATCAGCCCCAGCATTTT
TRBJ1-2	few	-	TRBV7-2	CASSLWMNYGYTF	TGTGCCAGCAGCTTATGGATGAACTATGGCTACACCTTC
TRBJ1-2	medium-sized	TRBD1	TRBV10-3	CAISERQGPYGYTF	TGTGCCATCAGTGAGCGACAGGGACCCTATGGCTACACCTTC
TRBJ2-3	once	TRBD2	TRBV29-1	CSVASGSVTDTQYF	TGCAGCGTCGCTAGCGGGAGTGTCACAGATACGCAGTATTTT
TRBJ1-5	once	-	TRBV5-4	CASSLSSNQPQHF	TGTGCCAGCAGCTTATCTTCCAATCAGCCCCAGCATTTT
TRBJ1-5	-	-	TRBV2	CASSEVTGPSNQPQHF	TGTGCCAGCAGTGAAGTCACAGGCCCTAGCAATCAGCCCCAGCATTTT
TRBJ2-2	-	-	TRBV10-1	CASAQGPKNTGELFF	TGCGCCAGCGCTCAGGGGCCTAAAAACACCGGGGAGCTGTTTTTT
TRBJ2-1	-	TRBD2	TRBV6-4	CASSLGLAAYNEQFF	TGTGCCAGCAGTTTAGGACTAGCGGCCTACAATGAGCAGTTCTTC
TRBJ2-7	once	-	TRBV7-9	CASSFRQERGYEQYF	TGTGCCAGCAGCTTTAGACAGGAACGGGGCTACGAGCAGTACTTC
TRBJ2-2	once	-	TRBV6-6	CASRASHRGGTGELFF	TGTGCCAGCAGAGCATCGCACAGGGGGGGCACCGGGGAGCTGTTTTTT
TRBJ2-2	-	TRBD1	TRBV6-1	CASIQGAGELFF	TGTGCCAGCATCCAGGGGGCCGGGGAGCTGTTTTTT
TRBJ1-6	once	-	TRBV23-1	CASSRPRTASPRSSYNSPLHF	TGCGCCAGCAGTCGTCCCCGGACCGCTAGCCCGCGGAGCTCCTATAATTCACCCCTCCACTTT
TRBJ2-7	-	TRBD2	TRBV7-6	CASSLGLADSYEQYF	TGTGCCAGCAGCTTAGGACTAGCGGATTCCTACGAGCAGTACTTC
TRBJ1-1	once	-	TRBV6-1	CASSERSGAVGAFF	TGTGCCAGCAGTGAGAGGTCAGGGGCGGTTGGAGCTTTCTTT
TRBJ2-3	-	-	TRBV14	CASSQEEPRALAPAASTDTQYF	TGTGCCAGCAGCCAGGAAGAACCCCGGGCGCTAGCCCCAGCCGCTAGCACAGATACGCAGTATTTT
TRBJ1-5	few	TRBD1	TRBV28	CASSPQGGNQPQHF	TGTGCCAGCAGTCCACAGGGGGGGAATCAGCCCCAGCATTTT
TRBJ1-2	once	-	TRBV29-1	CSVWDGLEDYGYTF	TGCAGCGTCTGGGACGGCCTGGAGGACTATGGCTACACCTTC
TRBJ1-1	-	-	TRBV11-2	CASRSPDLNLVDTEAFF	TGTGCCAGCAGATCTCCCGACCTCAATTTAGTGGACACTGAAGCTTTCTTT
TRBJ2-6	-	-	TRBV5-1	CASSLWGTSGANVLTF	TGCGCCAGCAGCTTGTGGGGGACCTCTGGGGCCAACGTCCTGACTTTC
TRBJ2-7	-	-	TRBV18	CASSLGAQTYEQYF	TGTGCCAGCTCCCTGGGCGCACAGACCTACGAGCAGTACTTC
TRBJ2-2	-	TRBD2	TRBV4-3	CASSQRLAETGELFF	TGCGCCAGCAGCCAACGGCTAGCGGAAACCGGGGAGCTGTTTTTT
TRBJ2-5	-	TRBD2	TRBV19	CASSILAGGKETQYF	TGTGCCAGTAGTATTCTAGCGGGAGGCAAAGAGACCCAGTACTTC
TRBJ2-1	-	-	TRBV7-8	CASSLEIFPNEQFF	TGTGCCAGCAGCTTAGAGATTTTCCCGAATGAGCAGTTCTTC
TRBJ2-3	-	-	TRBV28	CASSPPQGLGTDTQYF	TGTGCCAGCAGTCCTCCTCAGGGGCTTGGCACAGATACGCAGTATTTT